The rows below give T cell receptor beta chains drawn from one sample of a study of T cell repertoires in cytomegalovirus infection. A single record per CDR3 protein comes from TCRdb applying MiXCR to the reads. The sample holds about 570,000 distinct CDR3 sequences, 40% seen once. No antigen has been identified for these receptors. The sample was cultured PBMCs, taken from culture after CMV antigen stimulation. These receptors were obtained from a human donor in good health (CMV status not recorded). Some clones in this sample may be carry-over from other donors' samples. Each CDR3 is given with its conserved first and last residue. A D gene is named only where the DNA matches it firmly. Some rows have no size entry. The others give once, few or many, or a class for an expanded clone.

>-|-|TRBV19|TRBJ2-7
CASSISDRSYEQYF
TGTGCCAGTAGTATCTCCGACAGGTCCTACGAGCAGTACTTC
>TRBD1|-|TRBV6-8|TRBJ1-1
CAIRGGQRIWGTEAFF
TGTGCCATTAGAGGGGGACAGAGAATATGGGGCACTGAAGCTTTCTTT
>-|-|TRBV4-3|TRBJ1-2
CASSQVGGRNYGYTF
TGCGCCAGCAGCCAAGTTGGCGGCAGGAACTATGGCTACACCTTC
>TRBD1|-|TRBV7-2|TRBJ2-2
CASFPHHRGITGELFF
TGTGCCAGTTTCCCCCACCACAGGGGCATCACCGGGGAGCTGTTTTTT
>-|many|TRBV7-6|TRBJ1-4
CASSFGTNNEKLFF
TGTGCCAGCAGCTTCGGGACGAATAATGAAAAACTGTTTTTT
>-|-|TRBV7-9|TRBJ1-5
CASSQASGQPQHF
TGTGCCAGCAGCCAGGCATCAGGGCAGCCCCAGCATTTT
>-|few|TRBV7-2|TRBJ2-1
CASSLNNYAVSLYNEQFF
TGTGCCAGCAGCTTAAATAATTACGCGGTATCCCTCTACAATGAGCAGTTCTTC
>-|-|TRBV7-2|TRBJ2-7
CASSLTSGMTYEQYF
TGTGCCAGCAGCTTAACCTCAGGGATGACCTACGAGCAGTACTTC
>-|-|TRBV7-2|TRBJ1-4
CASSFGGSDEKLFF
TGTGCCAGCAGCTTTGGGGGTTCGGATGAAAAACTGTTTTTT
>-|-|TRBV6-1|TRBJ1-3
CASSEALGNTIYF
TGTGCCAGCAGTGAAGCGCTAGGAAACACCATATATTTT
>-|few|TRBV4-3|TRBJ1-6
CASSQEQAFYNSPLHF
TGCGCCAGCAGCCAAGAACAGGCCTTCTATAATTCACCCCTCCACTTT
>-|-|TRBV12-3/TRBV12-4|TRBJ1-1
CASSSGTLRPEAFF
TGTGCCAGCAGTTCCGGGACCCTAAGGCCTGAAGCTTTCTTT
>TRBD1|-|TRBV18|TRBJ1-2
CASSPGQGIQFYGYTF
TGTGCCAGCTCACCGGGACAGGGAATACAATTTTATGGCTACACCTTC
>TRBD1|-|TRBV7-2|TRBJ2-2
CASRTQGASGELFF
TGTGCCAGCAGGACACAGGGGGCCTCCGGGGAGCTGTTTTTT
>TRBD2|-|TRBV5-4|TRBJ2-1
CASSLDGPAGFDNEQFF
TGTGCCAGCAGCTTGGACGGGCCAGCGGGGTTCGACAATGAGCAGTTCTTC
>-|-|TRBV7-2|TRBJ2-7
CASSSDRTSYEQYF
TGTGCCAGCAGCTCAGACAGGACTTCCTACGAGCAGTACTTC
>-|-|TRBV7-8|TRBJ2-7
CASSPLTGSSYEQYF
TGTGCCAGCAGCCCCCTCACAGGGAGCTCCTACGAGCAGTACTTC
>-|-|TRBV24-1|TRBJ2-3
CATSDPQGTDTQYF
TGTGCCACCAGTGATCCACAGGGAACAGATACGCAGTATTTT
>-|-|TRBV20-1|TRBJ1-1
CSAGGGGGTEAFF
TGCAGTGCTGGGGGCGGGGGGGGGACTGAAGCTTTCTTT
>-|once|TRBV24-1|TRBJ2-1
CATSDPDINEQFF
TGTGCCACCAGTGATCCGGACATCAATGAGCAGTTCTTC